The rows below give T cell receptor beta chains drawn from one sample of a study of blood T cells in healthy people across ages. TCRdb independently ran MiXCR on the 5' RACE reads; one entry per CDR3 protein. The sample consists of 1.5 million to 2 million distinct CDR3 sequences, around 48% of them appearing once. Material: blood. The receptors were gathered from a middle-aged woman in good health. CDR3s include the opening cysteine and the closing phenylalanine or tryptophan. The D gene is left open where the match is weak. The size entry is marked missing in some rows and otherwise reads once, few, many or a size class.

>.|TRBJ1-4|few|TRBV6-5
TGTGCCAGCAGTTACACATTCCCGGGGACCGGAGAAAAACTGTTTTTT
CASSYTFPGTGEKLFF
>.|TRBJ2-7|few|TRBV4-1
TGCGCCAGCAGCCAGGTGGATGGGTGGAGGCCCGAGCAGTACTTC
CASSQVDGWRPEQYF
>.|TRBJ1-2|few|TRBV29-1
TGCAGCGTCGACACCTTGCCCTACACCTTC
CSVDTLPYTF
>.|TRBJ2-3|few|TRBV4-3
TGCGCCAGCAGCCCGGACTGGGCTAGCACAGATACGCAGTATTTT
CASSPDWASTDTQYF
>.|TRBJ2-1|few|TRBV20-1
TGCAGTGCTAGATACGCGGGGCCGGAGCAGTTCTTC
CSARYAGPEQFF
>TRBD1|TRBJ2-6|.|TRBV12-3/TRBV12-4
TGTGCCGGCAGTCCCTCAGGACAGGGAGGAGGGGCCAACGTCCTGACTTTC
CAGSPSGQGGGANVLTF
>TRBD1|TRBJ2-1|.|TRBV12-3/TRBV12-4
TGTGCCAACAGTCGGGACAGGGGCGGCTACAATGAGCAGTTCTTC
CANSRDRGGYNEQFF
>.|TRBJ2-3|.|TRBV9
TGTGCCAGCAGCCCCGGTCCGGGGGGCACACAAGATACGCAGTATTTT
CASSPGPGGTQDTQYF
>.|TRBJ1-6|.|TRBV6-5
TGTGCCAGCACCCCCGGACTGATTAATTCACCCCTCCATTTT
CASTPGLINSPLHF
>TRBD1|TRBJ2-7|few|TRBV28
TGTGCCAGCAGTTCGATACAGGGGACGTTCTACGAGCAGTACTTC
CASSSIQGTFYEQYF